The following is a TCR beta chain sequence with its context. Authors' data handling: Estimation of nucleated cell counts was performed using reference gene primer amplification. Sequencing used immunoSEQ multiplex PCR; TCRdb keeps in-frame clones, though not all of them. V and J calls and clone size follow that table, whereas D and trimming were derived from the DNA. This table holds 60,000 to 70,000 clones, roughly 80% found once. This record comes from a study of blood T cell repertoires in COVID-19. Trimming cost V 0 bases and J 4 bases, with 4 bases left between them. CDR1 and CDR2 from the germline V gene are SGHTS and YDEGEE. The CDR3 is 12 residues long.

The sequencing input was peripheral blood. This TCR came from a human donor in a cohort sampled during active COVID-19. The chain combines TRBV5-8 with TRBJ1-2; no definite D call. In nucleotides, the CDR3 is TGTGCCAGCAGCTTGGCATCCTATGGCTACACCTTC. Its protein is CASSLASYGYTF.